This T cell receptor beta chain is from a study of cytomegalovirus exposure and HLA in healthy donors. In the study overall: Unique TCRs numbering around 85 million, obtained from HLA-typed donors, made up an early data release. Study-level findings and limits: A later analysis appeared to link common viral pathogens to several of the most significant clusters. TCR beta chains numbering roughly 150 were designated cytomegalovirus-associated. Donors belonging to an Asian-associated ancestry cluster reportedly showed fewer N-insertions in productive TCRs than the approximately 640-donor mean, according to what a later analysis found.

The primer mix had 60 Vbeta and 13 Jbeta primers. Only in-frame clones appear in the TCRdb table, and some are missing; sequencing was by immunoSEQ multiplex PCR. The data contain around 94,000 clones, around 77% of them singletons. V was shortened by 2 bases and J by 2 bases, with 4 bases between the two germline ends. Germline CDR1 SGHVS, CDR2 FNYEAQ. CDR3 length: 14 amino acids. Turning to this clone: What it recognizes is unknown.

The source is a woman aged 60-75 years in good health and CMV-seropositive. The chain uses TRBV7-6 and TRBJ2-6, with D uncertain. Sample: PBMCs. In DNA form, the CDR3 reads TGTGCCAGCAGCTTATCTACTGGGGCCAACGTCCTGACTTTC. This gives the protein CASSLSTGANVLTF. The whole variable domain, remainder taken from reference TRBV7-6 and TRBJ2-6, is GAGVSQSPRYKVTKRGQDVALRCDPISGHVSLYWYRQALGQGPEFLTYFNYEAQQDKSGLPNDRFSAERPEGSISTLTIQRTEQRDSAMYRCASSLSTGANVLTFGAGSRLTVL.